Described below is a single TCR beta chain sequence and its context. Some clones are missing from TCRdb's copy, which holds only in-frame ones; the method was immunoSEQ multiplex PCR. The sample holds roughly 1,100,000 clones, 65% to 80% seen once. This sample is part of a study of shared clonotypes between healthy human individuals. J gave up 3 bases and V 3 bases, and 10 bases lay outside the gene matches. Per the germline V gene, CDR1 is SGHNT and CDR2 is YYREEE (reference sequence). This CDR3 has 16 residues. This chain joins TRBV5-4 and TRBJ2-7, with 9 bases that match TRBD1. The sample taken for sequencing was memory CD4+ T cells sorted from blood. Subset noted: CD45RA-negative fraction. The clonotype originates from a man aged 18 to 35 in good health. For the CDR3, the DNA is TGTGCCAGCAGCTCACCCGGGACAGGGAGATACTACGAGCAGTACTTC. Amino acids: CASSSPGTGRYYEQYF.